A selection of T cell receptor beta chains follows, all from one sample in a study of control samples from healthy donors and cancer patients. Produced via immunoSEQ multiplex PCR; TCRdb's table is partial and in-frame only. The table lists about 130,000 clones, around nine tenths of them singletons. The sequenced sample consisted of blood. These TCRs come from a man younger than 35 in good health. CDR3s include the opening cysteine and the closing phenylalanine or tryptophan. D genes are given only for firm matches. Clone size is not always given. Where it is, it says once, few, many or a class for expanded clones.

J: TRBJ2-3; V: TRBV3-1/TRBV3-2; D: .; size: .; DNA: TGTGCCAGCAGCCAGGGCCTTAGCACAGATACGCAGTATTTT; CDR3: CASSQGLSTDTQYF
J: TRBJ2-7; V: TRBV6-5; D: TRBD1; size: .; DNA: TGTGCCAGCAGGGCCAACCGGGACAGACGATACGAGCAGTACTTC; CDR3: CASRANRDRRYEQYF
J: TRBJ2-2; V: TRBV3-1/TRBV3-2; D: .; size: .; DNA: TGTGCCAGCAGCACGCTCACCGGGGGCACCGGGGAGCTGTTTTTT; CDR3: CASSTLTGGTGELFF
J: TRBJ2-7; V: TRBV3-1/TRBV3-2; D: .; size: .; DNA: TGTGCCAGCAGCCAAGACTACTTACTCTACGAGCAGTACTTC; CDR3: CASSQDYLLYEQYF
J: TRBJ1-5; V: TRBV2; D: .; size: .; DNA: TGTGCCAGCAGTGAAGCAGGGTCTCATCAGCCCCAGCATTTT; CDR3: CASSEAGSHQPQHF
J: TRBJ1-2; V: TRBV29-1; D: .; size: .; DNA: TGCAGCGTTAACCAGGGCTATGGCTACACCTTC; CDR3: CSVNQGYGYTF
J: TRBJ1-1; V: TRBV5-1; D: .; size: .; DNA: TGCGCCAGCAGCTTTGAGAGACTCTACATGAACACTGAAGCTTTCTTT; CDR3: CASSFERLYMNTEAFF
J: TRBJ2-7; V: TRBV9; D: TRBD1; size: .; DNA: TGTGCCAGCAGCTTAGGACAGGGATCCGACGAGCAGTACTTC; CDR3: CASSLGQGSDEQYF
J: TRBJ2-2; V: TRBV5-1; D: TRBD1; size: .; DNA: TGCGCCAGCAGCCCCCGGGACAGCGCCACCGGGGAGCTGTTTTTT; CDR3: CASSPRDSATGELFF
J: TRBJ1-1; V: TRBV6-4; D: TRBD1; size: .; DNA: TGTGCCAGCAGTGACTGCGGACAGGTGGGAGGGCCAAACACTGAAGCTTTCTTT; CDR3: CASSDCGQVGGPNTEAFF
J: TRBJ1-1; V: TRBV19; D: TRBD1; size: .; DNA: TGTGCCAGTAGTATACTAGGGGGCGCGAAGACTGAAGCTTTCTTT; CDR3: CASSILGGAKTEAFF
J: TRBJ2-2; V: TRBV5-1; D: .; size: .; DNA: TGCGCCAGCAGCTCCAGGACCGGGGACACCGGGGAGCTGTTTTTT; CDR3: CASSSRTGDTGELFF
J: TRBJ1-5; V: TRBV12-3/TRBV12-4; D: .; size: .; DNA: TGTGCCAGCAGTGGACAGTTAAATCAGCCCCAGCATTTT; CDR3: CASSGQLNQPQHF
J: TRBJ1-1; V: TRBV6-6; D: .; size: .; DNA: TGTGCCAGCAGTTACGGCACTGAAGCTTTCTTT; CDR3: CASSYGTEAFF
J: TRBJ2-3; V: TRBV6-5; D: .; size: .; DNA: TGTGCCAGCCAGGAGCCCGTAATAACTTTT; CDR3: CASQEPVITF
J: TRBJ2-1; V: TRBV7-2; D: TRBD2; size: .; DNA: TGTGCCAGCAGCTTAGCCCGGGAGGGAAAGTTCTTC; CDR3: CASSLAREGKFF
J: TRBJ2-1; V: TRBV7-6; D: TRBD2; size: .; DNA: TGTGCCAGCAGCTTACGTCGGAAAGCGGGGGGGCCGACGAGCTCCTACAATGAGCAGTTCTTC; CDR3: CASSLRRKAGGPTSSYNEQFF
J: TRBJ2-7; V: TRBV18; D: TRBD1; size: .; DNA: TGTGCCAGCTCACCGCGACAGGGAACCTACGAGCAGTACTTC; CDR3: CASSPRQGTYEQYF
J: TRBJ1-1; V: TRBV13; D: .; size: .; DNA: TGTGCCAGCAGCCTGTCTGTCTCAAACCCTGAAGCTTTCTTT; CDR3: CASSLSVSNPEAFF
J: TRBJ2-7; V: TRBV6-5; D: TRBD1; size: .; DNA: TGTGCCACCAACAGGGGACCCTACGAGCAGTACTTC; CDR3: CATNRGPYEQYF
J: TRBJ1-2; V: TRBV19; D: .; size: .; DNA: TGTGCCAGTAGTGACACGGGAGCTAACTATGGCTACACCTTC; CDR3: CASSDTGANYGYTF
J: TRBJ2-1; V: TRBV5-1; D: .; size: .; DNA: TGCGCCAGTACCTGGGCTGGCAATGAGCAGTTCTTC; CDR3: CASTWAGNEQFF
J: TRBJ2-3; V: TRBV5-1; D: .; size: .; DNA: TGCGCCAGCAGCCCCCTGACCAGAGATACGCAGTATTTT; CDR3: CASSPLTRDTQYF
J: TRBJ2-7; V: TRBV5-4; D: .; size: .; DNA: TGTGCCAGCAGCTATGACAGAGCGTTCTACGAGCAGTACTTC; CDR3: CASSYDRAFYEQYF
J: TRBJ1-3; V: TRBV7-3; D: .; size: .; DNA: TGTGCCAGCAGCTCTTCCTTGAGCCGGTCCCGCTCTGGAAACACCATATATTTT; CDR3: CASSSSLSRSRSGNTIYF
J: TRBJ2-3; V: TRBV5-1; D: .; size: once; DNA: TGCGCCAGCAGCTTGGAGGGCGGCGCTACCACAGATACGCAGTATTTT; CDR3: CASSLEGGATTDTQYF